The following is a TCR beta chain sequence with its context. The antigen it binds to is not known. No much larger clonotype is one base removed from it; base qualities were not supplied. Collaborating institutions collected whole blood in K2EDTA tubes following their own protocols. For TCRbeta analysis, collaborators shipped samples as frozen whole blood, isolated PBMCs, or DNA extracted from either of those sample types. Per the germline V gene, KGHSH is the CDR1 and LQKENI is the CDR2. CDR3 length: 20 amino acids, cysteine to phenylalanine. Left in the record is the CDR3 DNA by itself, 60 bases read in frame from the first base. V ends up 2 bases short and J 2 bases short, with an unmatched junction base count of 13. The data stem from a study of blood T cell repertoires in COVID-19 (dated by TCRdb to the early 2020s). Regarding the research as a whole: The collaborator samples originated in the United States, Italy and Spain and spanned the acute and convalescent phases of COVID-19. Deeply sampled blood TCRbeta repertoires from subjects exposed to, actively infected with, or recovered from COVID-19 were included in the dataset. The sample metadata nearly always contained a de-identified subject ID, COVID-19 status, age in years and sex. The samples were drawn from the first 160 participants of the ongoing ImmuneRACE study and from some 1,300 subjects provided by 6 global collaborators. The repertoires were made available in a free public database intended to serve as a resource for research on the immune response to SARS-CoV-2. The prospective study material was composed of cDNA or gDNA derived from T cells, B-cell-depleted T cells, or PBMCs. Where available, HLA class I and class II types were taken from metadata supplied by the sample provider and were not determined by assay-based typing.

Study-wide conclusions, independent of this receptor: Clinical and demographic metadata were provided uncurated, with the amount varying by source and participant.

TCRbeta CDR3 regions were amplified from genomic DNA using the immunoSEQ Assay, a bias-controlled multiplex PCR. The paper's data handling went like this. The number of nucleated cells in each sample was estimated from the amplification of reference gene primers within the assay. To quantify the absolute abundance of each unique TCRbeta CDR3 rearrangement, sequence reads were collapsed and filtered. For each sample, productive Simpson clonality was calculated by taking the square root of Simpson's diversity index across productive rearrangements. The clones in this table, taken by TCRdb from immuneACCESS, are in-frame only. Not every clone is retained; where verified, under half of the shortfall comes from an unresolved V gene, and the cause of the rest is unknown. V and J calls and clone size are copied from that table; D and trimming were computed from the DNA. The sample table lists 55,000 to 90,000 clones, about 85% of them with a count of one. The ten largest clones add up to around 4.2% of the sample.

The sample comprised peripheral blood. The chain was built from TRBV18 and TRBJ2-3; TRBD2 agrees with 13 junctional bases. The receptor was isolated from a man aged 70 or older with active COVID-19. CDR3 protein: CASSPKVGGLAGPPTDTQYF. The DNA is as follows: TGTGCCAGCTCACCAAAAGTAGGGGGACTAGCGGGGCCCCCCACAGATACGCAGTATTTT.